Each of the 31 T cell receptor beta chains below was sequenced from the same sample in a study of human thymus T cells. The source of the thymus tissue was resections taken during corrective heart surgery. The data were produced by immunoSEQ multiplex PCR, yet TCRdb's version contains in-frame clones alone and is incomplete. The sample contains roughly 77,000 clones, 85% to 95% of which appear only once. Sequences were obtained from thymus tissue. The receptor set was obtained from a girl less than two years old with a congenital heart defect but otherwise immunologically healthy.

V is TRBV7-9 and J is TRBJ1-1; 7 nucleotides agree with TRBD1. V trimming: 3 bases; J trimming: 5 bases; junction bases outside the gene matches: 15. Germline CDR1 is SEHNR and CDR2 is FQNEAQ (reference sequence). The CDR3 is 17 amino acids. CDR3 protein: CASSFLDREFPRTEAFF. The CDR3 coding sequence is TGTGCCAGCAGCTTTCTCGACAGGGAGTTCCCGAGGACTGAAGCTTTCTTT.

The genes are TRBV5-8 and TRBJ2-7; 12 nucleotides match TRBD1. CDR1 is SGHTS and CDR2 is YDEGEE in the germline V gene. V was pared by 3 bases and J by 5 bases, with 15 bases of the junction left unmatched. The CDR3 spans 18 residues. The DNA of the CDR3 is TGTGCCAGCAGCTGCCAGCCCGCCCGGGACAGGGGGCGGCACGAGCAGTACTTC. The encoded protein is CASSCQPARDRGRHEQYF.

CDR3 sequence reads: CSVAPPGHYEQYF. The CDR3 DNA reads TGCAGCGTAGCCCCCCCGGGGCACTACGAGCAGTACTTC. J is TRBJ2-7 and V is TRBV29-1, with D tentatively TRBD1 or TRBD2 (5 bases each). The CDR3 loop spans 13 amino acids. Germline V gene lookup returns CDR1 SQVTM and CDR2 ANQGSEA. V was trimmed by 6 bases and J by 3 bases, leaving 15 bases between them.

CDR3 protein: CASSYTIRESYNEQFF. CDR3 coding DNA: TGTGCCAGCAGCTACACTATACGGGAGTCCTACAATGAGCAGTTCTTC. The rearrangement uses TRBV13 and TRBJ2-1, with a possible D match to TRBD2 (6 bases). The CDR3 runs to 16 residues. The V gene lost 4 bases and the J gene lost 1 base, with 14 bases spanning the gap. The germline V gene has CDR1 PRHDT and CDR2 FYEKMQ (reference sequence).

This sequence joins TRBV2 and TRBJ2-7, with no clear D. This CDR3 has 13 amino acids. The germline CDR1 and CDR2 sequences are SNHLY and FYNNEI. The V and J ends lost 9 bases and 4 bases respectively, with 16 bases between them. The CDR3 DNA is TGTGCCAGACTTTCCCCCGGCGATTACGAGCAGTACTTC. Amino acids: CARLSPGDYEQYF.

Here the CDR3 reads CASSQEAFPGLAARDTGELFF. Written as DNA, the CDR3 is TGTGCCAGCAGCCAAGAGGCCTTCCCGGGACTAGCAGCCCGCGACACCGGGGAGCTGTTTTTT. The rearrangement joins TRBV4-2 to TRBJ2-2, with 9 bases aligning to TRBD2. The J segment lost 3 bases and the V segment lost 0 bases, leaving 17 bases of the junction unmatched. The CDR3 has 21 residues. In germline, CDR1 is LGHNA, CDR2 YNFKEQ.

DNA of the CDR3: TGTGCCAGCAGCCAAGATTCCAGGGAGGACACCGGGGAGCTGTTTTTT. Protein sequence: CASSQDSREDTGELFF. The chain carries TRBV14 and TRBJ2-2, with D perhaps TRBD2 (6 bases). The V end was cut by 0 bases, the J end by 3 bases, with 11 bases between. CDR1 SGHDN and CDR2 FVKESK come from the germline V gene. This CDR3 region has 16 residues. Using reference TRBV14 and TRBJ2-2 for the parts outside the CDR3, the full variable domain is EAGVTQFPSHSVIEKGQTVTLRCDPISGHDNLYWYRRVMGKEIKFLLHFVKESKQDESGMPNNRFLAERTGGTYSTLKVQPAELEDSGVYFCASSQDSREDTGELFFGEGSRLTVL.

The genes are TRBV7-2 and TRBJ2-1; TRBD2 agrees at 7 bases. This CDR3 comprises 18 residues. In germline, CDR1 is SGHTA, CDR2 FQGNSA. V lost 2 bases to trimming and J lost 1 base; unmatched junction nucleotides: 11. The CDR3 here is CASSLWGGSPQSYNEQFF. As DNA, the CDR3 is TGTGCCAGCAGCTTATGGGGGGGTTCCCCCCAGTCCTACAATGAGCAGTTCTTC.

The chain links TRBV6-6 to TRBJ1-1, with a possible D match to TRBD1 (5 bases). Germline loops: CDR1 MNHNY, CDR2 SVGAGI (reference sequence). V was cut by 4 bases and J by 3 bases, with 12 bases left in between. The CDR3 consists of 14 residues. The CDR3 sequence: CASSFLTGDTEAFF. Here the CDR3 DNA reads TGTGCCAGCAGTTTCCTCACGGGGGACACTGAAGCTTTCTTT.

The CDR3 loop is CASSPSGSSYNEQFF. The CDR3 nucleotides read TGTGCCAGCAGCCCTAGCGGGAGCTCCTACAATGAGCAGTTCTTC. The chain employs TRBV7-6 and TRBJ2-1; TRBD2 agrees at 10 bases. This CDR3 has 15 residues. Germline assignment: CDR1 SGHVS and CDR2 FNYEAQ. J lost 0 bases, V lost 5 bases, and 1 base had no gene match.

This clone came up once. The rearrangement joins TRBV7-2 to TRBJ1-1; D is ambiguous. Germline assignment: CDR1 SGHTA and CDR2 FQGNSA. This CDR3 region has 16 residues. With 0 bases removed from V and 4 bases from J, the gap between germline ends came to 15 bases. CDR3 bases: TGTGCCAGCAGCTTAGCAGGGAGAACTCCCTCCACTGAAGCTTTCTTT. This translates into CASSLAGRTPSTEAFF.

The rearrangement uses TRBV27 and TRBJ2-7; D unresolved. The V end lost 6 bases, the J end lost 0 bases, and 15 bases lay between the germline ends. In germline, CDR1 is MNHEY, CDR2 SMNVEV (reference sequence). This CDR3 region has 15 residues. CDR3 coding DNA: TGTGCCAGCAGCCCCTCTAGGCCCTCCTCCTACGAGCAGTACTTC. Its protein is CASSPSRPSSYEQYF.

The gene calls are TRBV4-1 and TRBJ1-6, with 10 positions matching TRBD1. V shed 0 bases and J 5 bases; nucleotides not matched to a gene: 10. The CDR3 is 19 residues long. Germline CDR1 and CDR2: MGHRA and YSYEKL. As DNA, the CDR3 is TGCGCCAGCAGCCAAGATCTCGGGGACAGGGGCTCAGATAATTCACCCCTCCACTTT. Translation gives CASSQDLGDRGSDNSPLHF.

CDR3 DNA: TGTGCCAGCAGCTTAACCACGACCTGGGGGGGCCAAGAGACCCAGTACTTC. The encoded protein is CASSLTTTWGGQETQYF. This chain links TRBV5-4 with TRBJ2-5; TRBD2 matches 7 bases. Trimming took 2 bases from V and 1 from J; bases not matched to a gene: 11. This CDR3 comprises 17 residues. In germline, CDR1 is SGHNT, CDR2 YYREEE (reference sequence).

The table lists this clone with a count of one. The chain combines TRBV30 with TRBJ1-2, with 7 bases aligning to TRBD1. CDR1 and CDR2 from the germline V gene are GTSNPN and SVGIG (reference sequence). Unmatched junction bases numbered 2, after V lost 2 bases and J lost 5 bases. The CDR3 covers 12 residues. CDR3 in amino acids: CAWSRQGYGYTF. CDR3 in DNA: TGTGCCTGGAGTCGACAGGGTTATGGCTACACCTTC.

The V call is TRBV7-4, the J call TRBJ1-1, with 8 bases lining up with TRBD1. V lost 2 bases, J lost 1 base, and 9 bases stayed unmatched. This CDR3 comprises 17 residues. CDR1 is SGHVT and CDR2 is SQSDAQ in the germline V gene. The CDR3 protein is CASSLWEDGTGNTEAFF. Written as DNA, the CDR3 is TGTGCCAGCAGCTTATGGGAGGACGGGACAGGGAACACTGAAGCTTTCTTT.

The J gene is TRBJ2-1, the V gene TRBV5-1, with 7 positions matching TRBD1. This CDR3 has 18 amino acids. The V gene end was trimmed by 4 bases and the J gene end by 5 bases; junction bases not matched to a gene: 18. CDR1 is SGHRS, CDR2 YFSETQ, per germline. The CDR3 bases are TGCGCCAGCAGCCAGGGAGCTATAACAGGGGCCATCGACAATGAGCAGTTCTTC. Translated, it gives CASSQGAITGAIDNEQFF.

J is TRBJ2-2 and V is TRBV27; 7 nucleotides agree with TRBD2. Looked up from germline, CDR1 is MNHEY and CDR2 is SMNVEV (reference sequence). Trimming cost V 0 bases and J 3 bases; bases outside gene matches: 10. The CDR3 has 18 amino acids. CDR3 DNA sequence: TGTGCCAGCAGTTTATCCTATCGTGCGGGAGCGGACACCGGGGAGCTGTTTTTT. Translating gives CASSLSYRAGADTGELFF.

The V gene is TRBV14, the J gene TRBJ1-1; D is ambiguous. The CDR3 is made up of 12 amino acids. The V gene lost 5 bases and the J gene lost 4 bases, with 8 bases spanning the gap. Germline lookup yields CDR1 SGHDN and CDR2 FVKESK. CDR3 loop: CASSSTPTEAFF. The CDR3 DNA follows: TGTGCCAGCAGCTCCACTCCCACTGAAGCTTTCTTT. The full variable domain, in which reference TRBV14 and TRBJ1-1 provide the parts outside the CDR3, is EAGVTQFPSHSVIEKGQTVTLRCDPISGHDNLYWYRRVMGKEIKFLLHFVKESKQDESGMPNNRFLAERTGGTYSTLKVQPAELEDSGVYFCASSSTPTEAFFGQGTRLTVV.

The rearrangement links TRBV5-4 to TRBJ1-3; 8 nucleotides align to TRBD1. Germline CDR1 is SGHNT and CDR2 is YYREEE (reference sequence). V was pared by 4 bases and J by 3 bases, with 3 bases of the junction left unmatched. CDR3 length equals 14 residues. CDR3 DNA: TGTGCCAGCAGCCCCGGACAGGGTGGAAACACCATATATTTT. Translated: CASSPGQGGNTIYF.

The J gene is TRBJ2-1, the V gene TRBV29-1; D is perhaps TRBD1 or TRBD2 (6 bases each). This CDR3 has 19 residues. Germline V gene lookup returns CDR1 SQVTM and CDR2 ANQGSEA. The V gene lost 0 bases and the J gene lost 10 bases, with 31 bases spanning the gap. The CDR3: CSVEDTEKGRDTGITEQFF. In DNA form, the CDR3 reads TGCAGCGTTGAAGATACCGAGAAAGGGCGGGACACCGGCATCACCGAGCAGTTCTTC.

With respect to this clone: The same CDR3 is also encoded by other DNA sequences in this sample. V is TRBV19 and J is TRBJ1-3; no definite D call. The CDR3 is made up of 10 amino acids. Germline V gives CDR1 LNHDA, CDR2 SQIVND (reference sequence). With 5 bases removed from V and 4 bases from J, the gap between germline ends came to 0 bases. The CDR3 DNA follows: TGTGCCAGTAGTGGAAACACCATATATTTT. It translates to CASSGNTIYF.

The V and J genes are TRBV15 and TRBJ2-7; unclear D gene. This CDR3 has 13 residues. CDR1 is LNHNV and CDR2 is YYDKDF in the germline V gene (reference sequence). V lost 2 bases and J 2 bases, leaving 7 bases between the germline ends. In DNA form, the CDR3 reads TGTGCCACCAGCAGAAGGGTGGCCTACGAGCAGTACTTC. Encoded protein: CATSRRVAYEQYF. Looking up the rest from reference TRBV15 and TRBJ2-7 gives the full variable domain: DAMVIQNPRYQVTQFGKPVTLSCSQTLNHNVMYWYQQKSSQAPKLLFHYYDKDFNNEADTPDNFQSRRPNTSFCFLDIRSPGLGDTAMYLCATSRRVAYEQYFGPGTRLTVT.

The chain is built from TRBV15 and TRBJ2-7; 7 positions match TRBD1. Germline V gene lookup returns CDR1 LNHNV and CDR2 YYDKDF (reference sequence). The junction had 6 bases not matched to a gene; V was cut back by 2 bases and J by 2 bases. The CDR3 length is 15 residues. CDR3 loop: CATSRLAGTAYEQYF. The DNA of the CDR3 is TGTGCCACCAGCAGATTGGCCGGGACAGCCTACGAGCAGTACTTC.

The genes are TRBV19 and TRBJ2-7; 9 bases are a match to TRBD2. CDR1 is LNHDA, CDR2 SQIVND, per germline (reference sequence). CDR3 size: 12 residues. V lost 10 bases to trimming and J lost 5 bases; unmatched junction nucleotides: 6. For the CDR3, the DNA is TGTGCCACCAGTAGCGGGAGCCACGAGCAGTACTTC. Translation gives CATSSGSHEQYF.

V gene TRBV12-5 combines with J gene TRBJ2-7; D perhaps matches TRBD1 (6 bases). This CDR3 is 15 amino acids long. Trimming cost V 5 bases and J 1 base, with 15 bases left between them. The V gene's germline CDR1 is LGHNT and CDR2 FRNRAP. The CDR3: CASGLGTPDSYEQYF. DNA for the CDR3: TGTGCTAGTGGTCTTGGGACACCGGATTCCTACGAGCAGTACTTC.

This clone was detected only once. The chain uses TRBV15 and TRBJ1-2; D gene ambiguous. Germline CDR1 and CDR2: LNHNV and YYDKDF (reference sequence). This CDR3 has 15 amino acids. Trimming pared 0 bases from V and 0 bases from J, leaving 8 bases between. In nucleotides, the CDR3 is TGTGCCACCAGCAGAGATCCTCGAGCTAACTATGGCTACACCTTC. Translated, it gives CATSRDPRANYGYTF.

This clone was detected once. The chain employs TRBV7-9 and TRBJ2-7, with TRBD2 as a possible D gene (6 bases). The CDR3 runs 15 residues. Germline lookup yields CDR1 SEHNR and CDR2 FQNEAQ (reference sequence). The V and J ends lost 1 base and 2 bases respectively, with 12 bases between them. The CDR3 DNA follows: TGTGCCAGCAGCTTAGGGCGGGATTCCCCCTACGAGCAGTACTTC. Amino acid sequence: CASSLGRDSPYEQYF.

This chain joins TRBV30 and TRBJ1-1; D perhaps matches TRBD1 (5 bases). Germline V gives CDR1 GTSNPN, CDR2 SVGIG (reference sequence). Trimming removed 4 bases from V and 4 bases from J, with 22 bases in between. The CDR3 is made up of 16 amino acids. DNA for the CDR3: TGTGCCTGGAATCATACAAGGGGAATGGGGGGCACTGAAGCTTTCTTT. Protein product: CAWNHTRGMGGTEAFF.

The CDR3 sequence is CASSGGQGGGEQFF. In nucleotides, the CDR3 is TGTGCCAGCAGTGGAGGGCAGGGGGGAGGTGAGCAGTTCTTC. This chain joins TRBV28 and TRBJ2-1; weak D call: TRBD1 (7 bases). CDR1 and CDR2 (germline): MDHEN, SYDVKM. V lost 5 bases to trimming and J lost 9 bases, with 17 bases between them. This CDR3 region has 14 residues.

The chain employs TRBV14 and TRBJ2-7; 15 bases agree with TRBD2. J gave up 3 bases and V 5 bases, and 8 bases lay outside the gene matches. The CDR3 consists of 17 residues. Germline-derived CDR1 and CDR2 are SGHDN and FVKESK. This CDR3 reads CASSDGTSGRTIYEQYF. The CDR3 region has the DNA TGTGCCAGCAGCGACGGGACTAGCGGGAGGACAATCTACGAGCAGTACTTC.